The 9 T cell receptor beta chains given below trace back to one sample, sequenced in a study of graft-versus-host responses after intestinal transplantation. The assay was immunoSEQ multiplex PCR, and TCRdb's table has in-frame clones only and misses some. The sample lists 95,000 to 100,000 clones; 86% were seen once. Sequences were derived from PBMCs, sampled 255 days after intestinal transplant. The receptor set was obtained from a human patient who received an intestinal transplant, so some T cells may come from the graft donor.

CDR3 protein: CAWSVPDDRANTEAFF. The CDR3 DNA sequence: TGTGCCTGGAGTGTTCCTGATGACAGGGCCAACACTGAAGCTTTCTTT. V and J are TRBV30 and TRBJ1-1; 7 bases fit TRBD1. The CDR3 has 16 residues. Germline V CDR1 and CDR2: GTSNPN, SVGIG (reference sequence). J was trimmed by 2 bases and V by 0 bases; bases with no gene match: 9.

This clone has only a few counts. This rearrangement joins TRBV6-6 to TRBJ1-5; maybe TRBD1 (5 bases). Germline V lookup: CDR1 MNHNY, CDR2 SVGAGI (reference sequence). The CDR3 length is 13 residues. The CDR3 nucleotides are TGTGCGGGGGGGGGATCGGGCAATCAGCCCCAGCATTTT. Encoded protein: CAGGGSGNQPQHF.

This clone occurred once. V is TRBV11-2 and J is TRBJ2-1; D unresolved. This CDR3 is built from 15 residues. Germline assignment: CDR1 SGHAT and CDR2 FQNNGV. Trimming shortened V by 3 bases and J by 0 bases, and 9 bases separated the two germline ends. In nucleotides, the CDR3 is TGTGCCAGCAGCTTCGGTAGGAGCTCCTACAATGAGCAGTTCTTC. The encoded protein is CASSFGRSSYNEQFF.

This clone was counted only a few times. CDR3 residues: CASSIVGADTQYF. For the CDR3, the DNA is TGTGCCAGTAGTATAGTGGGTGCTGATACGCAGTATTTT. This chain uses TRBV19 with TRBJ2-3; D gene uncertain. Germline CDR1 LNHDA, CDR2 SQIVND (reference sequence). The CDR3 is 13 residues long. Trimming stripped 1 base from V and 6 bases from J, with 8 bases between.

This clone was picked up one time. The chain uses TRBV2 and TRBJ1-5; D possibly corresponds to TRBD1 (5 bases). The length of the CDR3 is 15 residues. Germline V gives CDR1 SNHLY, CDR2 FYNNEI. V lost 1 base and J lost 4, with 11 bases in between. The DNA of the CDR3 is TGTGCCAGCAGTGAAGGTGGGGGAAGGAATCAGCCCCAGCATTTT. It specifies CASSEGGGRNQPQHF.

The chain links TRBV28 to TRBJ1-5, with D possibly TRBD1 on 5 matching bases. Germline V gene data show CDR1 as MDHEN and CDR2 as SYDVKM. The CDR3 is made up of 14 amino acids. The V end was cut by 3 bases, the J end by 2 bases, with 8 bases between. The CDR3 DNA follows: TGTGCCAGCAGTTTCGCCAGGGGCAATCAGCCCCAGCATTTT. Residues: CASSFARGNQPQHF.

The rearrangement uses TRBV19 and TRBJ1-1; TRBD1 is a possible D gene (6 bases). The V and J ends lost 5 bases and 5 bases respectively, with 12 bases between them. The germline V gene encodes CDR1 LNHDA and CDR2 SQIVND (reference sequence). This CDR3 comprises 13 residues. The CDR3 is CASSSRGVTEAFF. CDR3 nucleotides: TGTGCCAGTAGTTCGAGGGGGGTGACTGAAGCTTTCTTT.

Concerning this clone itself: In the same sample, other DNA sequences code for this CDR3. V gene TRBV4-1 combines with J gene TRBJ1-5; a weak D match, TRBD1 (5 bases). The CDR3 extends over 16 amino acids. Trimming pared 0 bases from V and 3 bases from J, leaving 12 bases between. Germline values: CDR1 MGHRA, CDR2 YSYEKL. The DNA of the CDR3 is TGCGCCAGCAGCCAAGAGTTGGGGCAGCTCAATCAGCCCCAGCATTTT. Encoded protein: CASSQELGQLNQPQHF.

CDR3 protein: CASSRGGWNITDTQYF. The CDR3, as DNA: TGTGCCAGCAGCCGGGGGGGATGGAACATCACAGATACGCAGTATTTT. This sequence joins TRBV11-2 and TRBJ2-3; 8 positions match TRBD2. V shed 5 bases, J shed 2 bases, and the junction held 9 bases outside the gene matches. Germline-derived CDR1 and CDR2 are SGHAT and FQNNGV. The CDR3 has 16 residues.